A few counts support the clone carrying this T cell receptor (beta chain). This specimen comes from a study of cytomegalovirus exposure and HLA in healthy donors. Study at large: There were some 120 million unique TCR beta sequences, drawn from approximately 180 million T cells, in an earlier analysis.

The length of the CDR3 is 13 residues. Trimming pared 3 bases from V and 2 bases from J, leaving 7 bases between. The germline V gene encodes CDR1 MDHEN and CDR2 SYDVKM. The primer mix had 60 Vbeta and 13 Jbeta primers. The repertoire was sequenced with immunoSEQ multiplex PCR; TCRdb's copy has only in-frame clones and lacks some. The data show about 52,000 clones, with 45% to 70% seen just once and around 11% held by the top ten. This sequence was found in a human donor in good health. The gene calls are TRBV28 and TRBJ2-5; D is uncertain. Sequencing input: PBMCs. CDR3 region: CASSLARQETQYF. CDR3 nucleotides: TGTGCCAGCAGTTTGGCTAGACAAGAGACCCAGTACTTC. The full variable domain, its missing parts supplied by reference TRBV28 and TRBJ2-5, is DVKVTQSSRYLVKRTGEKVFLECVQDMDHENMFWYRQDPGLGLRLIYFSYDVKMKEKGDIPEGYSVSREKKERFSLILESASTNQTSMYLCASSLARQETQYFGPGTRLLVL.